This T cell receptor (beta chain) was sequenced in a study of PD-1 blockade in classical Hodgkin lymphoma. Whole-study results and caveats: Newly diagnosed patients had baseline TCR diversity that was reportedly lower than that of healthy donors. The CD4+ diversity rise by C4D1 was clearest in complete responders.

Specified time point: cycle 4 day 1 (C4D1), after around six weeks of nivolumab. With no exception, relapse followed autologous stem cell transplantation in all patients, and brentuximab vedotin exposure varied. Only in-frame clones appear in the TCRdb table, and some are missing; sequencing was by immunoSEQ multiplex PCR. Altogether some 50,000 clones are present, about 76% being singletons, with the ten largest covering about 12%. Per the germline V gene, CDR1 is ENHRY and CDR2 is SYGVKD. The CDR3 loop spans 11 amino acids. Trimming left V 2 bases short and J 5 bases short, with 3 bases between. This clone appeared once. Its specificity is not known.

The sample consisted of peripheral blood mononuclear cells (PBMCs), taken before the fourth cycle of nivolumab. The J gene is TRBJ2-5, the V gene TRBV10-3; D unresolved. This TCR came from a human donor with classical Hodgkin lymphoma. CDR3 residues: CAISEMETQYF. CDR3 bases: TGTGCCATCAGTGAGATGGAGACCCAGTACTTC.